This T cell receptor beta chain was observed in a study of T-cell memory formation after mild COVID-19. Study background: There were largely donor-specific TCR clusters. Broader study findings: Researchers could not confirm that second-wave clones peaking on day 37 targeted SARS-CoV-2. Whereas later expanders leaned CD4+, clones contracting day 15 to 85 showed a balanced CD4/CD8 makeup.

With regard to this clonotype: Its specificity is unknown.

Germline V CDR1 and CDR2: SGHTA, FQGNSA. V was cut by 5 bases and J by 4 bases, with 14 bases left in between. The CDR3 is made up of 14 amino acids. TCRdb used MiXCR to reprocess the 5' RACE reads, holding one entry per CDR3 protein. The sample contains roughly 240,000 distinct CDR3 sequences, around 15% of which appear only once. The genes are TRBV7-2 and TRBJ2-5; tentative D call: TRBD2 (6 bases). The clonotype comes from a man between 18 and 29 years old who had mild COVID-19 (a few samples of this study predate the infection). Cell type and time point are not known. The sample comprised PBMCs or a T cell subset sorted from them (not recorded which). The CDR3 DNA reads TGTGCCAGCAGCCCACCCCCGGGACTAGAGACCCAGTACTTC. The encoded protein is CASSPPPGLETQYF.